Shown below are 22 T cell receptor beta chains from a single sample sequenced in a study of T cells in tuberculosis (dated by TCRdb to the late 2010s). After being thawed and rested overnight, PBMC were stained with GMM-loaded CD1B tetramer, a Live/Dead dye and anti-CD3, and were then sorted on a FACS Aria II. The CD1B tetramers were loaded with C32 glucose monomycolate that had been purified from Rhodococcus equi. The library relied on the immunoSEQ multiplex PCR assay. In TCRdb, the immuneACCESS table is reduced to in-frame sequences with V and J assigned. These tables do not hold every clone; where another copy was compared, an unresolved V gene accounts for under half, and the others remain unexplained. The sample records about 59,000 clones, about 86% of which are singletons. The ten largest clonotypes hold around 13% of the sample. Sequenced: CD1b-GMM tetramer-negative cells sorted from PBMCs. This specimen's cell subset or site label, per the study, means: T cells not binding CD1B-GMM tetramer, sorted from same donor. Every receptor here comes from an adult woman with latent tuberculosis.

V is TRBV30 and J is TRBJ1-5; possibly TRBD1 for D (5 bases). Trimming took off 1 base at V and 2 bases at J, with 6 bases between the two ends. There are 13 residues in the CDR3. In germline, CDR1 is GTSNPN, CDR2 SVGIG (reference sequence). The CDR3: CAWSGGGNQPQHF. CDR3 nucleotides: TGTGCCTGGAGTGGGGGGGGCAATCAGCCCCAGCATTTT.

The chain has TRBV12-5 and TRBJ1-4; no reliable D call. The CDR3 is 15 residues long. V was clipped by 6 bases and J by 0 bases, with 11 bases between them. Germline assignment: CDR1 LGHNT and CDR2 FRNRAP. The CDR3, as DNA: TGTGCTAGTGGGGCGGGTTCTTCAACTAATGAAAAACTGTTTTTT. Its protein product is CASGAGSSTNEKLFF.

The chain links TRBV19 to TRBJ1-5, with D possibly being TRBD1 (5 bases). Trimming pared 0 bases from V and 3 bases from J, leaving 9 bases between. Germline V lookup: CDR1 LNHDA, CDR2 SQIVND (reference sequence). There are 15 residues in the CDR3. This chain's CDR3 is CASSIERTPNQPQHF. The CDR3 region has the DNA TGTGCCAGTAGTATAGAGAGGACACCCAATCAGCCCCAGCATTTT.

The chain has TRBV15 and TRBJ2-2; 8 positions agree with TRBD2. J lost 4 bases, V lost 1 base, and 14 bases had no gene match. Germline values: CDR1 LNHNV, CDR2 YYDKDF (reference sequence). The CDR3 has 19 amino acids. The CDR3 sequence: CATSRGPSGTSGRTGELFF. CDR3 coding DNA: TGTGCCACCAGCAGAGGCCCCTCCGGAACTAGCGGACGCACCGGGGAGCTGTTTTTT.

This rearrangement joins TRBV7-2 to TRBJ2-5; 8 nucleotides agree with TRBD2. J gave up 4 bases and V 1 base, and 8 bases lay outside the gene matches. The germline V gene has CDR1 SGHTA and CDR2 FQGNSA. The CDR3 sequence is 16 residues long. The CDR3 DNA reads as TGTGCCAGCAGCTTAGGGAACGGGGGGGCCAGAGAGACCCAGTACTTC. Its translation: CASSLGNGGARETQYF.

This clone came up once. This sequence joins TRBV5-1 and TRBJ2-3; no clear D gene. The CDR3 extends over 13 amino acids. Trimming stripped 1 base from V and 1 base from J, with 4 bases between. Per germline, CDR1 SGHRS and CDR2 YFSETQ. The CDR3 loop is CASSLYRTDTQYF. The DNA of the CDR3 is TGCGCCAGCAGCTTGTATCGCACAGATACGCAGTATTTT.

With respect to this clone: The same CDR3 is also encoded by other DNA sequences in this sample. This rearrangement joins TRBV7-3 to TRBJ1-2; D may be TRBD1 (6 bases). This CDR3 has 13 amino acids. V lost 1 base and J 8 bases, leaving 11 bases between the germline ends. Germline V gene lookup returns CDR1 SGHTA and CDR2 FQGTGA. The CDR3 region has the DNA TGTGCCAGCAGCTTAAGGCCAGGGGAAGGCTACACCTTC. This codes for CASSLRPGEGYTF.

The J gene is TRBJ1-5, the V gene TRBV4-2; 9 bases agree with TRBD1. Looked up from germline, CDR1 is LGHNA and CDR2 is YNFKEQ. V lost 4 bases, J lost 11 bases, and 12 bases stayed unmatched. This CDR3 comprises 15 residues. For the CDR3, the DNA is TGTGCCAGCAGCCGGACAGGGGCCGAGTCCGGGGCCCAGCATTTT. It is translated as CASSRTGAESGAQHF.

The chain joins TRBV9 to TRBJ1-6; D gene uncertain. Trimming took 3 bases from V and 5 from J, leaving 9 bases between them. This CDR3 contains 14 residues. The germline V gene encodes CDR1 SGDLS and CDR2 YYNGEE. CDR3 protein: CASSALSDNSPLHF. The CDR3 bases are TGTGCCAGCAGCGCCCTCTCTGATAATTCACCCCTCCACTTT.

This clone turned up a few times. V usage is TRBV5-1 and J usage is TRBJ1-1; D is undetermined. The CDR3 is 17 residues long. The germline gives CDR1 SGHRS, CDR2 YFSETQ. V shed 4 bases and J shed 5 bases, with 24 bases lying between them. The CDR3 sequence: CASSQREGVQSDTEAFF. The CDR3 bases are TGCGCCAGCAGCCAGAGGGAGGGTGTTCAGTCAGATACTGAAGCTTTCTTT.

The V and J genes are TRBV12-5 and TRBJ2-1, with 8 bases fitting TRBD1. This CDR3 comprises 18 residues. The germline gives CDR1 LGHNT, CDR2 FRNRAP. V trimming: 4 bases; J trimming: 4 bases; junction bases outside the gene matches: 15. The CDR3 sequence is CASGYDGTGTGPYNEQFF. The DNA for the CDR3 is TGTGCTAGTGGTTACGACGGAACCGGGACAGGACCGTACAATGAGCAGTTCTTC.

In this sample, this clone is medium-sized. This rearrangement joins TRBV27 to TRBJ2-1; 8 bases are a match to TRBD2. The CDR3 totals 16 residues. Per the germline V gene, CDR1 is MNHEY and CDR2 is SMNVEV (reference sequence). The V and J ends lost 4 bases and 8 bases, in that order; junction bases with no gene match: 13. The CDR3 protein is CASSSTPGGAVDEQFF. The CDR3 bases are TGTGCCAGCAGTTCAACCCCCGGGGGGGCCGTCGATGAGCAGTTCTTC.

The rearrangement joins TRBV6-1 to TRBJ1-1; D might be TRBD1 (6 bases). Trimming took 5 bases from V and 1 from J, leaving 14 bases between them. The CDR3 is 15 amino acids. Germline assignment: CDR1 MNHNS and CDR2 SASEGT. CDR3: CASSPTDRSNTEAFF. CDR3 nucleotides: TGTGCCAGCAGTCCAACAGACAGGTCGAACACTGAAGCTTTCTTT.

The V and J genes are TRBV7-6 and TRBJ1-6; D is undetermined. The V and J ends lost 2 bases and 6 bases respectively, with 8 bases between them. CDR1 is SGHVS, CDR2 FNYEAQ, per germline. The CDR3 has 14 residues. The CDR3 DNA reads as TGTGCCAGCAGCTTAACGAGAGTTAATTCACCCCTCCACTTT. Amino acids: CASSLTRVNSPLHF. Drawing the rest from reference TRBV7-6 and TRBJ1-6, the complete variable domain is GAGVSQSPRYKVTKRGQDVALRCDPISGHVSLYWYRQALGQGPEFLTYFNYEAQQDKSGLPNDRFSAERPEGSISTLTIQRTEQRDSAMYRCASSLTRVNSPLHFGNGTRLTVT.

This chain connects TRBV4-2 to TRBJ2-1; D is perhaps TRBD2 (6 bases). This CDR3 has 16 residues. Trimming took off 0 bases at V and 6 bases at J, with 15 bases between the two ends. Germline-derived CDR1 and CDR2 are LGHNA and YNFKEQ. The CDR3 is CASSQDTGGASNEQFF. CDR3 coding DNA: TGTGCCAGCAGCCAAGACACGGGCGGGGCCTCCAATGAGCAGTTCTTC.

V is TRBV19 and J is TRBJ2-5; TRBD2 agrees at 10 bases. V gave up 0 bases and J gave up 4 bases; unmatched junction bases: 8. In germline, CDR1 is LNHDA, CDR2 SQIVND (reference sequence). The CDR3 loop spans 17 amino acids. Here the CDR3 reads CASSIEHPRLAGETQYF. The CDR3 DNA is TGTGCCAGTAGTATAGAACACCCACGACTAGCGGGAGAGACCCAGTACTTC.

The genes are TRBV7-9 and TRBJ2-1; a possible D gene is TRBD2 (5 bases). Per the germline V gene, CDR1 is SEHNR and CDR2 is FQNEAQ (reference sequence). This CDR3 comprises 14 residues. V was cut by 7 bases and J by 4 bases, with 14 bases left in between. CDR3 amino acids: CASTSKDSYNEQFF. For the CDR3, the DNA is TGTGCCAGCACCTCAAAGGACTCTTACAATGAGCAGTTCTTC.

This chain uses TRBV7-6 with TRBJ1-4; tentative D call: TRBD1 (5 bases). Per the germline V gene, CDR1 is SGHVS and CDR2 is FNYEAQ. The CDR3 is made up of 16 amino acids. Between the trimmed V and J ends, which lost 1 base and 4 bases, there was a span of 13 bases. This chain's CDR3 is CASSLGVGGGNEKLFF. In DNA form, the CDR3 reads TGTGCCAGCAGCTTAGGCGTAGGCGGGGGTAATGAAAAACTGTTTTTT.

This sequence joins TRBV12-5 and TRBJ2-1; TRBD2 might be the D (5 bases). The CDR3 contains 16 residues. Looked up from germline, CDR1 is LGHNT and CDR2 is FRNRAP. V lost 5 bases, J lost 0 bases, and 14 bases lay in between. For the CDR3, the DNA is TGTGCTAGTGGTAACCGGGGAGCGAGCTCCTACAATGAGCAGTTCTTC. The encoded protein is CASGNRGASSYNEQFF. Together with reference TRBV12-5 and TRBJ2-1, the CDR3 gives the full variable domain: DARVTQTPRHKVTEMGQEVTMRCQPILGHNTVFWYRQTMMQGLELLAYFRNRAPLDDSGMPKDRFSAEMPDATLATLKIQPSEPRDSAVYFCASGNRGASSYNEQFFGPGTRLTVL.

The chain has TRBV6-6 and TRBJ1-6; perhaps TRBD1 as D (5 bases). The V end lost 4 bases, the J end lost 3 bases, and 13 bases lay between the germline ends. The CDR3 is made up of 16 amino acids. In germline, CDR1 is MNHNY, CDR2 SVGAGI (reference sequence). As DNA, the CDR3 is TGTGCCAGCAGTTCCTCGCCGACAGACTATAATTCACCCCTCCACTTT. Translation gives CASSSSPTDYNSPLHF.

This sequence joins TRBV9 and TRBJ1-2; 8 positions agree with TRBD1. The CDR3 is 13 residues long. V gave up 4 bases and J gave up 5 bases; unmatched junction bases: 4. In germline, CDR1 is SGDLS, CDR2 YYNGEE. The CDR3 region is CASSQGQAYGYTF. DNA of the CDR3: TGTGCCAGCAGCCAGGGACAGGCTTATGGCTACACCTTC.

The gene calls are TRBV6-1 and TRBJ1-2; D ambiguous. This CDR3 is built from 14 residues. In germline, CDR1 is MNHNS, CDR2 SASEGT. Trimming left V 2 bases short and J 4 bases short, with 11 bases between. This CDR3 reads CASSENWASYGYTF. For the CDR3, the DNA is TGTGCCAGCAGTGAAAACTGGGCCTCCTATGGCTACACCTTC.